A single TCR beta chain is shown here with its context. The specificity of this receptor is unknown. Base qualities were left out, and no much larger clone turns up one base away. Via the germline V gene, CDR1 is MNHNS and CDR2 SASEGT. V was cut back by 2 bases and J by 6 bases, leaving a gap of 12 bases between them. The CDR3 numbers 14 residues from cysteine through phenylalanine. Left in the record is the CDR3 DNA by itself, 42 bases read in frame from the first base. This record belongs to a study of shared clonotypes between healthy human individuals (dated by TCRdb to about 2020). For the wider study: The cohort included three men and two women between 18 and 49 years of age. For each donor, three plates each were used for CD4 naive and CD4 memory, two plates were used for CD8 naive, and one plate was used for CD8 memory. To estimate repertoire size and how much clonotype sharing occurs between individuals, the study deeply sequenced the blood TCR repertoires of about 5 healthy adults. Libraries were prepared and TCR repertoires were sequenced by different laboratories using diverse techniques, in order to increase sequencing depth and limit assay-specific biases. Between about 0.9 and 10 billion PBMCs per donor were obtained by leukapheresis. Here is what the overall study found, with its caveats: Rarefaction of sorted-subset datasets indicated incomplete sequencing despite the large sequencing depth. Only blood was sampled, and tissue TCR repertoires likely differ from those in blood. Naive subsets generally had larger estimated clonotype richness than memory subsets did. Pairwise subsampling led to the expectation that sequencing depth would affect the degree of clonotype sharing among donors. Because the study included only a small number of donors, the genetic and exposure-history diversity represented was limited. Sharing across a few donors was observed for around 5% of naive CD4, under 4% of naive CD8, roughly 2.4% of memory CD4, and roughly 0.4% of memory CD8 clonotypes. Compared with non-shared clonotypes, clonotypes shared by all four sorted-subset donors had higher generation probabilities.

Using the deep immunoSEQ assay, TCR CDR3 regions were amplified from genomic DNA by multiplex PCR. For each cell subset, the extracted genomic DNA was distributed evenly across all wells of several immunoSEQ 96-well plates, and each plate served as one replicate. For sorted subsets, 200 to 250 ng of genomic DNA, equivalent to 30,000 or so T cell genomes, went into each replicate PCR. Purified libraries were quantified with a Qubit 3.0 fluorometer, sized on a Bioanalyzer 2100, and re-quantified with the KAPA Library Quantification kit. Every immunoSEQ 96-well plate was sequenced on a separate single-read 150-cycle Illumina NextSeq 550 flow cell. On the authors' methods: Because the immunoSEQ output held only junctional sequences and lacked quality scores, the filtering could not match the filtering applied to full-length reads. To assign V/J genes and CDR3, sequences were annotated using PyIR, a Python wrapper for IgBLAST v1.9, with IMGT germline references. Reads were removed for weak V/J assignments (E-value above 1e-6), missing CDR3, stop codons, out-of-frame junctions, or ambiguous translated residues. A V3J clonotype was defined by an identical inferred V gene, J gene, and CDR3 amino acid sequence. Percentage overlap between repertoires was calculated by dividing the number of shared unique clonotypes by the size of the smaller repertoire. Three approaches were used to assess repertoire richness: RTK rarefaction, the Chao1 estimator, and Recon v2.1 estimates of unobserved clonotypes. OLGA was used to compute generation probabilities for all TCRbeta clonotypes that the gDNA method yielded from a handful of donors. This is the immuneACCESS table as TCRdb keeps it, with only in-frame sequences that have V and J called. A part of the clones is gone; compared with another copy, unresolved V genes explain less than half, and the rest is unexplained. The DNA gave D and trimming, while V, J and clone size come from that table. This sample is represented by millions of clones; around nine tenths of them were singletons. Over 0.12% of the sample lies in the top ten.

The donors were healthy, HIV-negative adults who had no recently reported acute infections or vaccinations. Every donor was a Caucasian adult residing in Nashville, Tennessee, USA. CD4+ T cells were enriched through magnetic negative selection, after which naive cells were positively selected on CD45RA and the remaining negative fraction served as the memory subset. Blood was collected by leukapheresis, and PBMCs were isolated by Ficoll-Histopaque density gradient centrifugation and then cryopreserved in liquid nitrogen vapor phase. Purity and quantity of every magnetically sorted T cell population were checked by analytical flow cytometry. Genomic DNA was isolated from each sorted fraction and quantified by UV absorbance on a Nanodrop 2000c.

The material sequenced was naive CD4+ T cells sorted from blood. The cell subset or site tag for this specimen amounts to: CD45RA+ positively selected. This clonotype was sampled from a man aged 18 to 30 in good health. The chain joins TRBV6-1 to TRBJ2-3; the D gene assignment is ambiguous. The CDR3 reads CASSEKTTLDTQYF. The DNA reads as follows: TGTGCCAGCAGTGAAAAAACGACACTTGATACGCAGTATTTT.